The entry below describes one T cell receptor beta chain. Antigen unknown. This specimen comes from a study of T cell repertoires in cytomegalovirus infection. Study-wide context: Signatures in public TCR beta sequences pointed to both CMV infection and matching HLA type. Study-wide results and caveats: The ex vivo response was dominated by HLA-C-restricted CMV-specific TCR beta clonotypes.

Using its own MiXCR run on the reads, TCRdb lists one record per CDR3 protein. Among around 85,000 distinct CDR3 sequences listed, 45% to 55% were seen once. The CDR3 consists of 14 residues. Per germline, CDR1 LNHDA and CDR2 SQIVND (reference sequence). V was clipped by 5 bases and J by 5 bases, with 13 bases between them. The chain uses TRBV19 and TRBJ1-5; D is perhaps TRBD1 (6 bases). This clonotype originated in a human donor in good health (CMV status not recorded). Some clones in this sample may be carry-over from other donors' samples. The sample was CD8+ T cells from cultured PBMCs, taken from culture after CMV antigen stimulation. Here the CDR3 DNA reads TGTGCCAGTAGTGAGAGGGGGGTCTATCAGCCCCAGCATTTT. Translation gives CASSERGVYQPQHF.